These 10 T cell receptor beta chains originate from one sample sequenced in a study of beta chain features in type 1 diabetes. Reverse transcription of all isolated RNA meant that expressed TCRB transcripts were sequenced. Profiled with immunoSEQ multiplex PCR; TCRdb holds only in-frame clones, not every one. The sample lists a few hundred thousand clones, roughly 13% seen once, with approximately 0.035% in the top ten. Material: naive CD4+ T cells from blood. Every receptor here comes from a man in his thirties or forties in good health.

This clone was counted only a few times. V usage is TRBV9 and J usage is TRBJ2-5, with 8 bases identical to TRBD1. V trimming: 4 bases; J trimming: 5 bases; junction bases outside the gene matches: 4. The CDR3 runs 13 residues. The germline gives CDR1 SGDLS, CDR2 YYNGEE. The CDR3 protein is CASSSYRGETQYF. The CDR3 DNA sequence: TGTGCCAGCAGCTCATACAGGGGGGAGACCCAGTACTTC.

CDR3 residues: CASSLDGTPWETQYF. The CDR3 nucleotides read TGCGCCAGCAGCTTGGATGGGACTCCGTGGGAGACCCAGTACTTC. The rearrangement uses TRBV5-1 and TRBJ2-5, with D perhaps matching TRBD2 (6 bases). Germline CDR1 SGHRS, CDR2 YFSETQ. Trimming left V 0 bases short and J 5 bases short, with 14 bases between. The CDR3 is 15 amino acids.

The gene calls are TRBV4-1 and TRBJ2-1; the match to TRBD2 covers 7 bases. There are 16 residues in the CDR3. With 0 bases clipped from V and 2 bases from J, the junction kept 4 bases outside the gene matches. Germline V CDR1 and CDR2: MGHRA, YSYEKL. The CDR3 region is CASSQDEAGPYNEQFF. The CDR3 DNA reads TGCGCCAGCAGCCAAGATGAAGCGGGGCCCTACAATGAGCAGTTCTTC.

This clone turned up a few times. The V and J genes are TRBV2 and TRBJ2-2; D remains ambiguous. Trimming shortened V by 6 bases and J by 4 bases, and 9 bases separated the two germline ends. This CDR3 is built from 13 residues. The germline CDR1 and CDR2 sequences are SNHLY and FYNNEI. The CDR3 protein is CASRQDGTGELFF. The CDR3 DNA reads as TGTGCCAGCAGACAAGACGGCACCGGGGAGCTGTTTTTT.

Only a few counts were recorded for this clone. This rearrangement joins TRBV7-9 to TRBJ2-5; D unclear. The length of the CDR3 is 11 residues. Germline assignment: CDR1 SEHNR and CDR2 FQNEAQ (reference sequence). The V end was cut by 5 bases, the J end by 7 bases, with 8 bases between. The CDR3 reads CASSPEVTQYF. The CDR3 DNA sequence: TGTGCCAGCAGCCCAGAAGTGACCCAGTACTTC.

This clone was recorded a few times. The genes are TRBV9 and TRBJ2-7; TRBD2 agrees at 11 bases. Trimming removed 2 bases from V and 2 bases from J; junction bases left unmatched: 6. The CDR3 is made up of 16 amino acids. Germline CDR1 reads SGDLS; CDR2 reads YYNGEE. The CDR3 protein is CASSVGTSGGTYEQYF. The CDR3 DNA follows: TGTGCCAGCAGCGTCGGAACTAGCGGGGGAACCTACGAGCAGTACTTC. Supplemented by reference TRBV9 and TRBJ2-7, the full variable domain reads DSGVTQTPKHLITATGQRVTLRCSPRSGDLSVYWYQQSLDQGLQFLIQYYNGEERAKGNILERFSAQQFPDLHSELNLSSLELGDSALYFCASSVGTSGGTYEQYFGPGTRLTVT.

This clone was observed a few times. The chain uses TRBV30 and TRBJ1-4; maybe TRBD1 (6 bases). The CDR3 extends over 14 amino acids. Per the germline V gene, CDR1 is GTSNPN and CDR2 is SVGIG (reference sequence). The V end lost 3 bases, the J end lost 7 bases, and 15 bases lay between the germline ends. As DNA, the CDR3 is TGTGCCTGGAGCCTGGGACACAGCCGTGAAAAACTGTTTTTT. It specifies CAWSLGHSREKLFF.

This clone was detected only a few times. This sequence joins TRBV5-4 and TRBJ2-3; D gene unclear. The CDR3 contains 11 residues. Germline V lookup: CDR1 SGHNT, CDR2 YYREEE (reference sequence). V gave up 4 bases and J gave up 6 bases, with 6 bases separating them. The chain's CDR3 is CASSSRDTQYF. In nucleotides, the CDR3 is TGTGCCAGCAGCAGCAGGGATACGCAGTATTTT.

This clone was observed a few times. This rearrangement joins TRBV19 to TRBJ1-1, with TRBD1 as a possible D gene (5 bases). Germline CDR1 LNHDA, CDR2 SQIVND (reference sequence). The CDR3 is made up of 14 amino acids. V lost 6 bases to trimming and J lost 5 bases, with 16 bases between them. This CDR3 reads CASSTGMDRTEAFF. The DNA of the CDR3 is TGTGCCAGTAGCACAGGTATGGATCGGACTGAAGCTTTCTTT.

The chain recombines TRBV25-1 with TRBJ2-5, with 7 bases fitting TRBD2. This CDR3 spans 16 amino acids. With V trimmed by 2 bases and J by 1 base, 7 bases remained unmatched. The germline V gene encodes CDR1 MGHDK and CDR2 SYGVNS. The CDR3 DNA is TGTGCCAGCAGTGAAGCGGGACTATCGGTCCAAGAGACCCAGTACTTC. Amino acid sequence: CASSEAGLSVQETQYF.